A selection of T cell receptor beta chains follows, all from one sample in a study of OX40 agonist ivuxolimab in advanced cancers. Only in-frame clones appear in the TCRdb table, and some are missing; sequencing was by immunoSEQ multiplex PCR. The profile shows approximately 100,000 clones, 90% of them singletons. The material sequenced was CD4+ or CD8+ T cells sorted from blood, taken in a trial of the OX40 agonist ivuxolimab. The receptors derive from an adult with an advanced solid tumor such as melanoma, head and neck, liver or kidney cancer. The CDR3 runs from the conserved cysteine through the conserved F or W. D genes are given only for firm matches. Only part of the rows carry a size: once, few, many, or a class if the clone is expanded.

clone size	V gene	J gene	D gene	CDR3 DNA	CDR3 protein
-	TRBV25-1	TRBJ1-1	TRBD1	TGTGCCAGCAGTGCGCCGGGACAGGGGGGTGAAGCTTTCTTT	CASSAPGQGGEAFF
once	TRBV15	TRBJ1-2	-	TGTGCCACCAGCAGAGCCACAGGGCCCTATGGCTACACCTTC	CATSRATGPYGYTF
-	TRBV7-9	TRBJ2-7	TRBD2	TGTGCCAGCAGCCCCAGCGGGGGAATATACGAGCAGTACTTC	CASSPSGGIYEQYF
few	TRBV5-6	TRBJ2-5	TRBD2	TGTGCCAGCTTCAGGGTAGCGGGGGGCAAAGAGACCCAGTACTTC	CASFRVAGGKETQYF
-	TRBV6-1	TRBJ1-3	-	TGTGCCAGCAGTGGCCTTAGGATCTCTGGAAACACCATATATTTT	CASSGLRISGNTIYF
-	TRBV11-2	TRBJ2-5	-	TGTGCCAGCAGCTTAGGGACAGTCCAAGAGACCCAGTACTTC	CASSLGTVQETQYF
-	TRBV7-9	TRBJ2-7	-	TGTGCCAGCAAAACAAACGACGAGCAGTACTTC	CASKTNDEQYF
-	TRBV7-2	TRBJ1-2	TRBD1	TGTGCCAGCAGCCCCCAGGGACAGGGGTATGGCTACACCTTC	CASSPQGQGYGYTF
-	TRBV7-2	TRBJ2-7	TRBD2	TGTGCCAGCAGCTTAGAGGCGGGGGCCTACGAGCAGTACTTC	CASSLEAGAYEQYF
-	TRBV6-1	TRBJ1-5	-	TGTGCCAGCAGTGATGCACCTCGAATAGCCAGCTATAGCAATCAGCCCCAGCATTTT	CASSDAPRIASYSNQPQHF
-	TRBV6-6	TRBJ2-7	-	TGTGCCAGCCGCGGGGACAATACTCACGAGCAGTACTTC	CASRGDNTHEQYF
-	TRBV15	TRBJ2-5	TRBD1	TGTGCCACCAGCAGACCACCTTGGGACAGGGGGCAGGAGACCCAGTACTTC	CATSRPPWDRGQETQYF
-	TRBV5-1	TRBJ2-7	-	TGCGCCAGCAGCTTGGGAAAATCTAGCGAGCAGTACTTC	CASSLGKSSEQYF
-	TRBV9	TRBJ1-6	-	TGTGCCAGCAGCGTAGGCAGGGAAGTCTATAATTCACCCCTCCACTTT	CASSVGREVYNSPLHF
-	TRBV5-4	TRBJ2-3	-	TGTGCCAGCAGCTTGGGGCAGAGAAGCACAGATACGCAGTATTTT	CASSLGQRSTDTQYF
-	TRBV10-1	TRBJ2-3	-	TGCGCCAGCAGTGAGTCTCACTATACAGATACGCAGTATTTT	CASSESHYTDTQYF
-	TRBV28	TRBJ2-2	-	TGTGCCAGCAGTTTTACGGGTGGGGGTCCCGGGGAGCTGTTTTTT	CASSFTGGGPGELFF
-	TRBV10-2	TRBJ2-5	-	TGCGCCAGCAGTGAGAGAAAAGAGACCCAGTACTTC	CASSERKETQYF
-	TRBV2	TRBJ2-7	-	TGTGCCAGCAGCGCACAACGGCTCGAGCAGTACTTC	CASSAQRLEQYF
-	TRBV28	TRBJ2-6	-	TGTGCCAGCGGACTCCCCCCCCGGGGGGCCAACGTCCTGACTTTC	CASGLPPRGANVLTF